A selection of T cell receptor beta chains follows, all from one sample in a study of T cell responses to AZD1222 COVID-19 vaccine. Only in-frame clones appear in the TCRdb table, and some are missing; sequencing was by immunoSEQ multiplex PCR. The sample records tens of thousands of clones, 70% to 85% being singletons. The sample in question was peripheral blood, obtained on day 0 of MenACWY control vaccination. These TCRs come from an adult in good health. Each CDR3 is given with its conserved first and last residue. The D gene is left open where the match is weak. Clone size is given for some rows only: seen once, a few or many times, or a class if the clone is expanded.

>TRBV30|TRBJ2-3|.|.
CAWSRTATDTQYF
TGTGCCTGGAGTAGGACGGCAACAGATACGCAGTATTTT
>TRBV30|TRBJ1-3|few|.
CAWSPGNTIYF
TGTGCCTGGAGTCCGGGAAACACCATATATTTT
>TRBV28|TRBJ1-1|.|.
CASRRGGMNTEAFF
TGTGCCAGCAGGAGAGGGGGGATGAACACTGAAGCTTTCTTT
>TRBV6-5|TRBJ1-1|.|TRBD1
CASSYLQGTEAFF
TGTGCCAGCAGTTACCTACAGGGGACTGAAGCTTTCTTT
>TRBV5-4|TRBJ1-1|.|TRBD1
CASSWGQGDTEAFF
TGTGCCAGCAGCTGGGGACAGGGGGACACTGAAGCTTTCTTT
>TRBV19|TRBJ1-5|few|.
CASSIQGPLEPQHF
TGTGCCAGTAGTATACAGGGCCCGTTGGAGCCCCAGCATTTT
>TRBV7-2|TRBJ1-6|.|TRBD1
CASSLAGTGYSPLHF
TGTGCCAGCAGCTTAGCCGGGACAGGGTATTCACCCCTCCACTTT
>TRBV9|TRBJ2-2|.|TRBD2
CASSQGLAVGTGELFF
TGTGCCAGCAGCCAGGGACTAGCGGTAGGCACCGGGGAGCTGTTTTTT
>TRBV28|TRBJ1-3|.|TRBD1
CASNTGGPDTIYF
TGTGCCAGCAATACAGGGGGCCCGGACACCATATATTTT
>TRBV20-1|TRBJ1-1|.|.
CSACEQGPNTEAFF
TGCAGTGCTTGTGAACAGGGCCCGAACACTGAAGCTTTCTTT
>TRBV6-1|TRBJ2-7|.|.
CASSGRITGLSYEQYF
TGTGCCAGCAGTGGACGTATAACCGGGCTCTCCTACGAGCAGTACTTC
>TRBV7-9|TRBJ1-2|.|.
CASSSETGTTSAYGYTF
TGTGCCAGCAGCTCAGAAACAGGGACAACTTCTGCCTATGGCTACACCTTC
>TRBV7-8|TRBJ1-2|.|.
CASMTKGGPSSNYGYTF
TGTGCCAGCATGACTAAGGGGGGACCATCCTCTAACTATGGCTACACCTTC
>TRBV7-2|TRBJ2-3|.|TRBD1
CASSRTGPRETQYF
TGTGCCAGCAGCCGGACAGGGCCCCGGGAGACGCAGTATTTT
>TRBV18|TRBJ2-1|.|TRBD2
CASVHSGRNYNEQFF
TGTGCCAGCGTACATAGCGGGAGGAATTACAATGAGCAGTTCTTC
>TRBV19|TRBJ2-3|.|TRBD1
CASSPSGTGERDTQYF
TGTGCCAGTAGCCCTTCCGGGACAGGGGAACGCGATACGCAGTATTTT
>TRBV7-8|TRBJ1-5|.|.
CASSLRRRQHNSNQPQHF
TGTGCCAGCAGCTTAAGGCGGAGACAGCACAATAGCAATCAGCCCCAGCATTTT
>TRBV29-1|TRBJ1-5|.|.
CSVQYSNQPQHF
TGCAGCGTTCAATATAGCAATCAGCCCCAGCATTTT
>TRBV6-4|TRBJ2-3|.|TRBD1
CASSPGQGASDTQYF
TGTGCCAGCAGTCCGGGACAGGGGGCCTCAGATACGCAGTATTTT
>TRBV7-7|TRBJ1-3|.|.
CASSLGQGNTIYF
TGTGCCAGCAGCTTAGGCCAGGGCAACACCATATATTTT
>TRBV4-1|TRBJ2-3|.|.
CASSQVLSRGANTDTQYF
TGCGCCAGCAGCCAAGTACTGTCGAGGGGCGCTAACACAGATACGCAGTATTTT
>TRBV6-5|TRBJ2-1|.|.
CASSPTEYNEQFF
TGTGCCAGCAGCCCGACAGAGTACAATGAGCAGTTCTTC
>TRBV25-1|TRBJ1-1|.|.
CASSESGVASKAFF
TGTGCCAGCAGTGAATCAGGGGTAGCTAGTAAAGCTTTCTTT
>TRBV30|TRBJ1-2|.|.
CACPLGRRLYGYTF
TGTGCCTGCCCCCTCGGACGGAGACTCTATGGCTACACCTTC
>TRBV19|TRBJ1-2|few|.
CASSSPRTALYGYTF
TGTGCCAGTAGTAGTCCCCGGACGGCCCTCTATGGCTACACCTTC
>TRBV12-5|TRBJ2-3|once|.
CASGPRQADTQYF
TGTGCTAGTGGACCCCGGCAGGCAGATACGCAGTATTTT
>TRBV6-2/TRBV6-3|TRBJ1-5|.|.
CASSYRANQPQHF
TGTGCCAGCAGTTACAGGGCTAATCAGCCCCAGCATTTT
>TRBV23-1|TRBJ2-1|.|TRBD1
CASSQSDGQGIAFYNEQFF
TGCGCCAGCAGTCAATCTGACGGACAGGGCATCGCCTTTTACAATGAGCAGTTCTTC
>TRBV4-2|TRBJ2-3|few|TRBD2
CAFRGGASTDTQYF
TGTGCCTTTCGGGGGGGGGCCTCTACAGATACGCAGTATTTT
>TRBV4-1|TRBJ2-7|.|TRBD1
CASSPEGQAAYEQYF
TGCGCCAGCAGCCCTGAGGGACAGGCCGCCTACGAGCAGTACTTC
>TRBV11-2|TRBJ2-5|once|.
CASSQAGGTETQYF
TGTGCCAGCAGCCAGGCCGGGGGCACGGAGACCCAGTACTTC
>TRBV19|TRBJ2-4|.|.
CASSRRLMDRGSNIQYF
TGTGCCAGTAGTAGACGTTTGATGGACAGAGGTTCTAACATTCAGTACTTC
>TRBV2|TRBJ1-1|few|TRBD1
CASTLRRQGTEAFF
TGTGCCAGCACCCTAAGGAGACAGGGCACTGAAGCTTTCTTT
>TRBV12-5|TRBJ1-1|.|TRBD1
CASGLAQGRNTEAFF
TGTGCTAGTGGTTTGGCACAGGGGCGCAACACTGAAGCTTTCTTT
>TRBV15|TRBJ2-7|.|.
CATSERAGNEQYF
TGTGCCACCAGCGAGAGGGCGGGGAACGAGCAGTACTTC
>TRBV27|TRBJ1-2|.|.
CASSLWGDYGYTF
TGTGCCAGCAGTTTATGGGGAGACTATGGCTACACCTTC
>TRBV10-3|TRBJ1-1|.|.
CAISEGGNTEAFF
TGTGCCATCAGTGAGGGGGGGAACACTGAAGCTTTCTTT
>TRBV6-5|TRBJ1-2|once|.
CASSPNHPGSYGYTF
TGTGCCAGCAGTCCAAACCACCCTGGTAGCTATGGCTACACCTTC
>TRBV2|TRBJ2-1|.|TRBD2
CASRRTSWDEQFF
TGTGCCAGCAGGCGGACTAGCTGGGATGAGCAGTTCTTC
>TRBV6-5|TRBJ1-4|.|TRBD1
CASSRDRAPNEKLFF
TGTGCCAGCAGTCGCGACAGGGCTCCAAATGAAAAACTGTTTTTT
>TRBV12-5|TRBJ1-4|.|.
CASGASDGTPYEKLFF
TGTGCTAGTGGTGCTTCCGATGGGACGCCTTATGAAAAACTGTTTTTT
>TRBV6-5|TRBJ1-5|.|TRBD1
CASSREAGGSQPQHF
TGTGCCAGCAGTCGCGAAGCAGGGGGCTCTCAGCCCCAGCATTTT
>TRBV5-1|TRBJ1-5|.|.
CASSLLPGMQPQHF
TGCGCCAGCAGCTTGCTTCCAGGGATGCAGCCCCAGCATTTT
>TRBV15|TRBJ1-5|.|.
CATSTTPGNQPQHF
TGTGCCACCAGCACGACCCCCGGGAATCAGCCCCAGCATTTT
>TRBV19|TRBJ2-3|few|.
CASSQSGVPDTQYF
TGTGCCAGTAGTCAGAGTGGGGTTCCAGATACGCAGTATTTT
>TRBV5-1|TRBJ2-1|.|.
CASSALTRASYNEQFF
TGCGCCAGCAGCGCACTGACTAGGGCCTCCTACAATGAGCAGTTCTTC
>TRBV9|TRBJ1-1|.|.
CASGAGQSNTEAFF
TGTGCCAGCGGCGCTGGACAGTCAAACACTGAAGCTTTCTTT
>TRBV5-1|TRBJ1-3|.|.
CASSLGTDGNTIYF
TGCGCCAGCAGCTTGGGGACGGATGGAAACACCATATATTTT
>TRBV5-1|TRBJ2-2|few|.
CASIPDTMNTGELFF
TGCGCCAGCATCCCGGACACAATGAACACCGGGGAGCTGTTTTTT
>TRBV6-5|TRBJ2-2|.|.
CASMDRGPGELFF
TGTGCCAGCATGGACAGAGGGCCCGGGGAGCTGTTTTTT
>TRBV9|TRBJ1-2|.|.
CASSADRIGRYGYTF
TGTGCCAGCAGCGCTGACAGAATAGGGAGATATGGCTACACCTTC